This T cell receptor beta chain was sequenced for a study of regulatory T cells in long-lasting Graves disease (dated by TCRdb to about 2021). For the wider study: Persistent Graves' disease was defined as antithyroid drug treatment for over 5 years with persistently positive TSH receptor autoantibodies. Antithyroid drugs had been taken for 8.5 to 11 years on average by persistent Graves' disease patients in the clinical cohort. TCR sequencing covered roughly 13 persistent and about 20 newly diagnosed Graves' disease patients, approximately 33 samples in total. Persistent Graves' disease patients were compared with newly diagnosed Graves' disease patients by peripheral blood TCR sequencing and RNA sequencing. The study was conducted in China and was registered as a clinical trial.

The cysteine opens and the phenylalanine closes a CDR3 of 13 amino acids. The retained sequence is limited to the CDR3, 39 bases, with the frame set at the first base. The germline V gene (reference sequence) provides CDR1 LNHDA and CDR2 SQIVND. After removal of 10 bases from V and 3 bases from J, the junction retains 9 bases not matched to a gene. This clonotype showed up many times. Its antigen remains undetermined. Base qualities are not at hand, and no much larger clone is one base apart. Summary of the overall study and its limitations: Preferential use of TRBV28, TRBJ1-2 and TRBJ2-5 was observed in persistent disease, whereas TRBV20-1 and TRBJ2-1 were favored in newly diagnosed disease. Sequencing and analysis were restricted to the TCR beta chain. Only peripheral blood was studied, because thyroid tissue, the primary lesion, was inaccessible. The authors acknowledged the small sample size as a limitation that may reduce accuracy. Compared with newly diagnosed patients, persistent Graves' disease patients had lower TCR Shannon entropy and fewer highly expanded clones, which suggests clonal expansion. Persistent patients shared more public clonotypes among themselves (over 2,500) than newly diagnosed patients did (more than 850).

The time point tag for this specimen amounts to: persistent/refractory GD, antithyroid drugs over 5 years with positive TRAb. RNA was extracted from PBMCs in TRIzol for both TCR sequencing and RNA sequencing. The diagnosis of Graves' disease was made according to American Thyroid Association guidelines. Patients were recruited from an endocrinology department in Xi'an, China. From each patient, around 8.3 milliliters of peripheral blood was collected into an EDTA anticoagulant tube. Ficoll Paque Plus density gradient separation was used to isolate PBMCs, and no additional T cell sorting was done. An Agilent 2100 Bioanalyzer and agarose gel were used to check RNA quality, while a NanoDrop 2000 measured RNA concentration. The protocol used for the library was multiplex PCR. The listed sequencing device is Illumina HiSeq 4000. iRepertoire HTBI primers and Arm-PCR amplification of CDR3 regions were used to construct TCR beta libraries. Gel purification was performed on PCR products prior to sequencing. The authors' pipeline ran thus. Gene usage analysis of CDR3 amino acid clonotypes relied on the 60 to 65 TRBV and about 15 TRBJ segments identified across samples. Filtered high-quality paired reads were merged into contigs using COPE and FqMerger. BLAST was used to align contigs to IMGT TRBV, TRBD and TRBJ reference genes, with CDR3 defined following IMGT. Clonotypes above 0.1% frequency were classified as highly expanded clones. Shannon entropy was used to measure repertoire diversity, and the Gini coefficient was used to measure V-J evenness. A clonotype was considered public if more than one individual shared it. TCRdb redid the processing of the public reads, applying fastp at Q25 and MiXCR, and retained in-frame beta chains. Rows are combined by CDR3 protein, so each entry shows the most common genes and DNA. TCRdb's processing, not the authors' own work, is the source of the V and J calls. For this sample the table gives about 290,000 distinct CDR3 sequences, of which more than 20% were detected only once. The ten largest account for 45% to 70% of the sample.

This sample comprised peripheral blood mononuclear cells (PBMCs), obtained when the disease was refractory, from a patient treated with antithyroid drugs. In this chain, TRBV19 is recombined with TRBJ2-7, and 7 junction bases match TRBD1. The TCR was taken from a female donor with Graves disease. Here is the DNA: TGTGCCAACCAGCGAAGGGGGCACTACGAGCAGTACTTC. This yields the protein CANQRRGHYEQYF.